Here is one T cell receptor (beta chain) with its context. This clone has just a few counts. It lacks a known antigen. No per-base quality is available; no much larger clone lies one base away. The data stem from a study of beta chain features in type 1 diabetes (dated by TCRdb to the late 2010s). For the study in its entirety: No differences in mean age, gender distribution, total cell number or subset yield were found between patients and healthy donors. A total of around 100 million sorted cells were examined across all samples, and RNA yield correlated strongly with the number of cells per subset. The study compared the TCRB repertoires of sorted circulating CD4+ T cell subsets in recently diagnosed type 1 diabetes patients with those in matched healthy donors. Regulatory and stem cell-like memory subsets were obtained from only 8 patients and roughly 8 healthy donors, while naive and central memory subsets were obtained from all 30 or so donors. The paper as a whole reports these results and caveats: Because cDNA was sequenced instead of genomic DNA, highly expressing activated cells could be over-represented, though the groups showed no difference in activation or CD3 levels. Fewer insertions and more nucleotide deletions at VDJ recombination sites were observed in patients with type 1 diabetes, implying thymic rearrangement abnormalities. A moderate but significant shortening of TCRB CDR3 length was observed in type 1 diabetes patients in all four CD4+ subsets. Shorter templates might be favored by PCR, yet because patient and control samples were amplified and corrected together, any such skew would affect both groups equally. Naive, central memory and regulatory TCRB repertoires appeared more similar among patients than among healthy donors. Only small numbers of individuals were included in the HLA sub-analyses, which left unresolved whether HLA type had any influence on TCRB rearrangement.

The entire amount of isolated RNA was reverse transcribed using the High Capacity cDNA Reverse Transcription Kit, so the sequenced TCRB transcripts were expressed ones. Deep immunoSEQ sequencing was performed on naive, central memory and regulatory T cell samples, with an average of approximately 4 million total reads per sample. Sorted cells were lysed in RLT buffer and RNA was extracted with DNase-treated RNeasy Micro or Mini kits, depending on cell number. Each cell subset was processed on its own to prevent cross-contamination, while patient and healthy donor samples were processed together. The immunoSEQ multiplex PCR was used to amplify TCRB sequences from cDNA, generating 87-bp fragments that spanned the CDR3 region. Sequencing of the amplicons was performed on the Illumina HiSeq platform. Per the authors' processing: Synthetic template baselines were used to correct PCR bias computationally, reads within Hamming distance 2 were collapsed, and singletons that could not be merged were discarded. Reads were aligned to IMGT to assign V, D and J genes, CDR3 length, and insertions or deletions at six rearrangement sites. Within each subset, clonotype counts were normalized to the number of sorted cells before true diversity and Gini coefficients were calculated with the tcR R package. The overlap coefficient, calculated on TCRB nucleotide sequences, was used to measure repertoire sharing. Out-of-frame TCRB sequences from naive cells were analyzed to stand in for the pre-selection repertoire. TCRdb re-hosts the immuneACCESS table, in-frame sequences only. Its copies lack some clones; in the studies checked, an unresolved V gene accounts for under half of them, and the cause for the rest is not known. That table is the source of V, J and clone size, and D and trimming were worked out from the DNA. Present in this sample are hundreds of thousands of clones, about 12% of which were seen just once. The ten top clones hold around 0.0099% of the sample.

V ends up 4 bases short and J 7 bases short, with an unmatched junction base count of 16. In the germline V gene, CDR1 corresponds to LGHNA and CDR2 to YSLEER. The CDR3 spans 18 residues, from the cysteine through the phenylalanine. CDR3 DNA is the only sequence kept; it has 54 bases, read in frame from the first base. Each donor gave one peripheral blood draw, averaging about 100 mL, which was collected into heparinised tubes. A BD FACSAria II and a panel including CD45RO, CCR7, CD25, CD127, CD95 and CD27 were used to sort naive, central memory, regulatory and stem cell-like memory CD4+ T cells. A purity above 98% was achieved for all sorted populations. Right away, PBMCs were isolated by Lymphoprep density gradient centrifugation and were stained directly, with no culture step. To minimize batch effects, samples were stained and sorted in pairs, one healthy donor with one patient per experiment.

The chain is assembled from TRBV4-3 and TRBJ2-1; the junction holds 10 bases that match TRBD2. The sample consisted of naive CD4+ T cells from blood. Interpreted using the paper, the cell subset or site label stands for: true naive CD4+ T cells. The sequence came from a woman younger than 35 with type 1 diabetes. The bases read TGCGCCAGCAGCCGACCCGGATACAGCGGGAGGGTTTTAAATGAGCAGTTCTTC. Its translation reads: CASSRPGYSGRVLNEQFF.